The 17 T cell receptor beta chains given below trace back to one sample, sequenced in a study of technical replicates of blood from several donors. Clones were sequenced by immunoSEQ multiplex PCR, and TCRdb holds only the in-frame ones, with some missing. The data contain roughly 97,000 clones, about 96% of them seen just once; the ten biggest clones take up approximately 0.33%. The specimen was T cells isolated from PBMCs. These receptors were collected from a human donor in good health.

The chain employs TRBV4-2 and TRBJ1-5; D is unresolved. This CDR3 has 13 amino acids. The V gene lost 0 bases and the J gene lost 10 bases, with 10 bases spanning the gap. CDR1 and CDR2 from the germline V gene are LGHNA and YNFKEQ. The CDR3 sequence is CASSQDGEEPQHF. CDR3 nucleotide sequence: TGTGCCAGCAGCCAAGATGGGGAGGAACCCCAGCATTTT.

The chain has TRBV19 and TRBJ1-2, with D unclear. From germline, CDR1 is LNHDA and CDR2 SQIVND (reference sequence). The CDR3 runs to 12 residues. V was pared by 0 bases and J by 8 bases, with 7 bases between. CDR3 amino acids: CASSIELRGYTF. Here the CDR3 DNA reads TGTGCCAGTAGTATAGAACTAAGAGGCTACACCTTC.

CDR3 sequence reads: CAISGTSESYEQYF. In DNA, the CDR3 is TGTGCCATCAGTGGTACTAGCGAGTCCTACGAGCAGTACTTC. The genes are TRBV10-3 and TRBJ2-7; 7 positions match TRBD2. J lost 1 base, V lost 4 bases, and 4 bases had no gene match. Looked up from germline, CDR1 is ENHRY and CDR2 is SYGVKD. The CDR3 extends over 14 amino acids.

For the CDR3, the DNA is TGTGCCAGCGCCGGGAGCTATGAGCAGTTCTTC. Protein sequence: CASAGSYEQFF. The chain uses TRBV9 and TRBJ2-1, with D possibly being TRBD2 (6 bases). CDR3 length: 11 residues. Trimming shortened V by 7 bases and J by 8 bases, and 10 bases separated the two germline ends. CDR1 and CDR2 (germline): SGDLS, YYNGEE.

The rearrangement joins TRBV14 to TRBJ2-7; D possibly corresponds to TRBD2 (6 bases). CDR3 size: 15 residues. Trimming shortened V by 5 bases and J by 4 bases, and 18 bases separated the two germline ends. CDR1 and CDR2 from the germline V gene are SGHDN and FVKESK. Here the CDR3 reads CASSTRVAAIYEQYF. As DNA, the CDR3 is TGTGCCAGCAGCACCCGAGTAGCGGCAATATACGAGCAGTACTTC.

The V and J genes are TRBV6-5 and TRBJ2-7; a weak D match, TRBD1 (6 bases). The CDR3 is 16 residues long. The V gene's germline CDR1 is MNHEY and CDR2 SVGAGI. The V gene lost 0 bases and the J gene lost 3 bases, with 15 bases spanning the gap. CDR3 protein: CASSYSRGSLIYEQYF. The CDR3 bases are TGTGCCAGCAGTTACTCGAGGGGGTCTTTAATCTACGAGCAGTACTTC.

V and J are TRBV7-8 and TRBJ2-7; TRBD2 is a possible D gene (5 bases). The CDR3 is 15 amino acids. V lost 5 bases and J 3 bases, leaving 17 bases between the germline ends. Germline V gene data show CDR1 as SGHVS and CDR2 as FQNEAQ. CDR3 in amino acids: CASSLAVGGVYEQYF. In DNA form, the CDR3 reads TGTGCCAGCAGCCTGGCGGTCGGAGGAGTCTACGAGCAGTACTTC.

The chain links TRBV25-1 to TRBJ1-2; TRBD1 matches 7 bases. Germline V gene lookup returns CDR1 MGHDK and CDR2 SYGVNS. The junction had 11 bases not matched to a gene; V was cut back by 4 bases and J by 0 bases. The CDR3 is 17 amino acids. The CDR3 reads CASSGQGGRAANYGYTF. The CDR3 DNA sequence: TGTGCCAGCAGTGGGCAAGGGGGCAGAGCAGCTAACTATGGCTACACCTTC.

This clone was counted a single time. V and J are TRBV7-8 and TRBJ2-7; weak D call: TRBD1 (7 bases). Between the trimmed V and J ends, which lost 5 bases and 2 bases, there was a span of 16 bases. The CDR3 totals 15 residues. The V gene's germline CDR1 is SGHVS and CDR2 FQNEAQ. The CDR3: CASSTSRDRPYEQYF. The DNA for the CDR3 is TGTGCCAGCAGCACTAGCCGGGACAGACCCTACGAGCAGTACTTC.

V is TRBV7-2 and J is TRBJ1-1, with a possible D match to TRBD1 (6 bases). The CDR3 extends over 12 amino acids. V was trimmed by 10 bases and J by 0 bases, leaving 9 bases between them. CDR1 is SGHTA, CDR2 FQGNSA, per germline. The CDR3 reads CATGHVNTEAFF. CDR3 nucleotides: TGTGCCACGGGACACGTGAACACTGAAGCTTTCTTT.

The chain carries TRBV7-9 and TRBJ2-5; 8 bases are a match to TRBD2. This CDR3 contains 17 residues. The ends lost 1 base at V and 5 bases at J; junction bases unmatched: 12. Germline V CDR1 and CDR2: SEHNR, FQNEAQ (reference sequence). The CDR3 DNA is TGTGCCAGCAGCTTAGGAGTTACAGCGGGAGTATTCGAGACCCAGTACTTC. It codes for CASSLGVTAGVFETQYF.

The chain has TRBV19 and TRBJ2-7; the match to TRBD1 covers 11 bases. The V gene end was trimmed by 7 bases and the J gene end by 7 bases; junction bases not matched to a gene: 12. CDR3 length: 15 residues. Germline CDR1 reads LNHDA; CDR2 reads SQIVND (reference sequence). Written as DNA, the CDR3 is TGTGCCAGTACTCACCCGGACAGGGGGCCAGAAGAGCAGTACTTC. Translation gives CASTHPDRGPEEQYF.

This sequence joins TRBV15 and TRBJ2-2, with D uncertain. The length of the CDR3 is 14 residues. V was shortened by 1 base and J by 3 bases, with 6 bases between the two germline ends. The V gene's germline CDR1 is LNHNV and CDR2 YYDKDF (reference sequence). Written as DNA, the CDR3 is TGTGCCACCAGCAGAGTCACTTACACCGGGGAGCTGTTTTTT. It encodes CATSRVTYTGELFF.

This rearrangement joins TRBV28 to TRBJ2-3; D gene ambiguous. There are 14 residues in the CDR3. V was trimmed by 5 bases and J by 2 bases, leaving 11 bases between them. CDR1 MDHEN and CDR2 SYDVKM come from the germline V gene. CDR3 in amino acids: CASSVALATDTQYF. The CDR3 DNA sequence: TGTGCCAGCAGTGTAGCACTGGCCACAGATACGCAGTATTTT.

The chain is built from TRBV10-3 and TRBJ2-2; 8 bases agree with TRBD1. The CDR3 sequence is 17 residues long. Germline lookup yields CDR1 ENHRY and CDR2 SYGVKD. V was clipped by 5 bases and J by 4 bases; unmatched bases: 12. The CDR3 sequence is CAISPGQGAVGTGELFF. The CDR3, as DNA: TGTGCCATCAGTCCCGGACAGGGCGCGGTGGGCACCGGGGAGCTGTTTTTT.

The rearrangement uses TRBV6-1 and TRBJ2-2; 7 bases are shared with TRBD1. CDR1 is MNHNS, CDR2 SASEGT, per germline. The J segment lost 9 bases and the V segment lost 2 bases, leaving 9 bases of the junction unmatched. CDR3 length equals 15 residues. The CDR3 loop reads CASSEWTGLGRELFF. CDR3 nucleotides: TGTGCCAGCAGTGAATGGACAGGCCTAGGCCGGGAGCTGTTTTTT.

J is TRBJ2-2 and V is TRBV14, with 7 bases aligning to TRBD2. Germline assignment: CDR1 SGHDN and CDR2 FVKESK. This CDR3 comprises 16 residues. The ends lost 0 bases at V and 0 bases at J; junction bases unmatched: 1. This CDR3 reads CASSQELASNTGELFF. In DNA form, the CDR3 reads TGTGCCAGCAGCCAAGAACTAGCGTCGAACACCGGGGAGCTGTTTTTT. Full variable domain (missing parts from reference TRBV14 and TRBJ2-2): EAGVTQFPSHSVIEKGQTVTLRCDPISGHDNLYWYRRVMGKEIKFLLHFVKESKQDESGMPNNRFLAERTGGTYSTLKVQPAELEDSGVYFCASSQELASNTGELFFGEGSRLTVL.